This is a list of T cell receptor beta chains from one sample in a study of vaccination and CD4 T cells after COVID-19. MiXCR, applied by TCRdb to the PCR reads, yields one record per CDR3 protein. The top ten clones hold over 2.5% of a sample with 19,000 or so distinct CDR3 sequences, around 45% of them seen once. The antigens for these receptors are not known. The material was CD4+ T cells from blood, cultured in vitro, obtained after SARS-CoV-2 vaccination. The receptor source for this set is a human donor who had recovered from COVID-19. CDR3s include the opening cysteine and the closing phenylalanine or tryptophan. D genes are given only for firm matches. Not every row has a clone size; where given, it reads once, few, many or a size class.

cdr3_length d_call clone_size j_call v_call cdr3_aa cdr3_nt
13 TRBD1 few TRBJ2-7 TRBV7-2 CASSFQGQVEQYF TGTGCCAGCAGCTTTCAAGGACAGGTAGAGCAGTACTTC
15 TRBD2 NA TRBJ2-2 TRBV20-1 CSARGGRAGTGELFF TGCAGTGCTAGAGGCGGGAGGGCGGGCACCGGGGAGCTGTTTTTT
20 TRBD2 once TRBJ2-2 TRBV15 CVTSREQLAGVVFGTGELFF TGTGTCACCAGCAGAGAGCAACTAGCGGGAGTTGTGTTCGGCACCGGGGAGCTGTTTTTT
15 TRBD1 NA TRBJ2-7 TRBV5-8 CASSLEDRVSYEQYF TGTGCCAGCAGCTTGGAGGACAGGGTCTCCTACGAGCAGTACTTC
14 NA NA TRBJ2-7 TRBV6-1 CASSEVSSVYEQYF TGTGCCAGCAGTGAAGTGTCCAGCGTCTACGAGCAGTACTTC
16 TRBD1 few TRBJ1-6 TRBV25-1 CASSVTGTGGNSPLHF TGTGCCAGCAGTGTGACCGGGACAGGGGGCAATTCACCCCTCCACTTT
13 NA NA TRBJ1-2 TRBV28 CASSGPGSGGYTF TGTGCCAGCAGTGGCCCCGGGTCCGGTGGCTACACCTTC
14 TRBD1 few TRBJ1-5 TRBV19 CASSIGTENQPQHF TGTGCCAGTAGTATCGGGACAGAAAATCAGCCCCAGCATTTT
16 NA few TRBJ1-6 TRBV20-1 CSAPETGNPYNSPLHF TGCAGTGCTCCAGAAACAGGGAATCCCTATAATTCACCCCTCCACTTT
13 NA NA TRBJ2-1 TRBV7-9 CASSLGFYNEQFF TGTGCCAGCAGCTTAGGGTTCTACAATGAGCAGTTCTTC
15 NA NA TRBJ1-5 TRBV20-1 CSASLAPGRNQPQHF TGCAGTGCTAGCCTGGCTCCAGGGCGCAATCAGCCCCAGCATTTT
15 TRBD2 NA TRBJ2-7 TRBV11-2 CASSPRLAGAYEQYF TGTGCCAGCAGCCCGAGGTTAGCGGGAGCCTACGAGCAGTACTTC
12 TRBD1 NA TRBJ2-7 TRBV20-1 CSAADRAYEQYF TGCAGTGCCGCCGACAGGGCCTACGAGCAGTACTTC
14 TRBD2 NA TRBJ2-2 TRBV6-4 CASRQSGGTGELFF TGTGCCAGCAGACAGAGCGGGGGCACCGGGGAGCTGTTTTTT
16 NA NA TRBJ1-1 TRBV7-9 CASSPGATGPNTEAFF TGTGCCAGCAGCCCAGGGGCGACAGGTCCTAACACTGAAGCTTTCTTT
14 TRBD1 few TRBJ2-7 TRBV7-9 CASSSTGVTYEQYF TGTGCCAGCAGCTCAACAGGGGTCACCTACGAGCAGTACTTC
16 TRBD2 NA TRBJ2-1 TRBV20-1 CSAREYAGGHSNEQFF TGCAGTGCTAGAGAATACGCGGGGGGCCACTCCAATGAGCAGTTCTTC
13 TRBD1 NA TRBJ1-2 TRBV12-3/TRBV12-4 CASRTTGNYGYTF TGTGCCAGCAGGACGACAGGGAACTATGGCTACACCTTC
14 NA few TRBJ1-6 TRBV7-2 CASSLDPRGSPLHF TGTGCCAGCAGCTTAGACCCTCGTGGTTCACCCCTCCACTTT
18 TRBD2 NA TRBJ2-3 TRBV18 CASSPRLAGEGSTDTQYF TGTGCCAGCTCACCACGGCTAGCGGGAGAGGGTAGCACAGATACGCAGTATTTT
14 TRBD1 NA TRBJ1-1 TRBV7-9 CASSLRTGRTEAFF TGTGCCAGCAGCCTCAGGACAGGGAGGACTGAAGCTTTCTTT
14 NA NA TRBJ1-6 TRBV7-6 CASSLGGQGSPLHF TGTGCCAGCAGCTTAGGGGGGCAGGGGTCACCCCTCCACTTT
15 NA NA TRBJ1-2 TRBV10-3 CAISDYKTANYGYTF TGTGCCATCAGTGATTATAAAACAGCTAACTATGGCTACACCTTC
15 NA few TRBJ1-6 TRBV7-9 CASSLATGYNSPLHF TGTGCCAGCAGCTTAGCAACGGGCTATAATTCACCCCTCCACTTT
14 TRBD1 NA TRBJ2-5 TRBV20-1 CSAVAGQGRETQYF TGCAGTGCAGTCGCGGGACAGGGGAGAGAGACCCAGTACTTC
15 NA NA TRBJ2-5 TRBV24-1 CATSDIFDNQETQYF TGTGCCACCAGTGATATCTTTGACAACCAAGAGACCCAGTACTTC
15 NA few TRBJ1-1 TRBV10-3 CAIKVVGQPNTEAFF TGTGCCATCAAAGTCGTTGGCCAGCCGAACACTGAAGCTTTCTTT
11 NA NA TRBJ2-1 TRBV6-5 CASSYSWVQFF TGTGCCAGCAGTTACTCTTGGGTGCAGTTCTTC
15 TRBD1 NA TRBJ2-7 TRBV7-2 CASSRGQAVSYEQYF TGTGCCAGCAGCCGCGGACAGGCTGTCTCCTACGAGCAGTACTTC
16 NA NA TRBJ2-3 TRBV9 CASSSQQGGSTDTQYF TGTGCCAGCAGCTCACAACAGGGAGGAAGCACAGATACGCAGTATTTT
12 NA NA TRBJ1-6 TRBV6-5 CASSSLDIPLHF TGTGCCAGCAGTTCATTGGACATTCCCCTCCACTTT
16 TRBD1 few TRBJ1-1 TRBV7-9 CASSSPDRGPGTEAFF TGTGCCAGCAGCTCCCCGGACAGGGGGCCTGGCACTGAAGCTTTCTTT
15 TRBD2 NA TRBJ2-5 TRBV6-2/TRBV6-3 CASRGLAVKKETQYF TGTGCCAGCAGGGGACTAGCCGTAAAGAAAGAGACCCAGTACTTC
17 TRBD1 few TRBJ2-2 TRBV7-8 CASSLGRGKIFTGELFF TGTGCCAGCAGCTTAGGCAGGGGGAAGATCTTCACCGGGGAGCTGTTTTTT
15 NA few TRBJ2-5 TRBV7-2 CASSLGPGHTETQYF TGTGCCAGCAGCTTAGGGCCCGGACATACAGAGACCCAGTACTTC
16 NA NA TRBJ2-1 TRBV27 CASSLYGGVSYNEQFF TGTGCCAGCAGTTTGTACGGGGGCGTCTCCTACAATGAGCAGTTCTTC
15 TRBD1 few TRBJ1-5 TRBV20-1 CSAPTGQGAGQPQHF TGCAGTGCTCCAACGGGACAGGGGGCGGGACAGCCCCAGCATTTT
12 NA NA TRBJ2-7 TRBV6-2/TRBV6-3 CASSPRGPEQYF TGTGCCAGCAGCCCCAGGGGCCCCGAGCAGTACTTC
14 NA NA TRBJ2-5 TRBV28 CASSLYGSWKTQYF TGTGCCAGCAGTTTATACGGGTCGTGGAAGACCCAGTACTTC
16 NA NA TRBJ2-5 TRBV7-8 CASSLAQGLPQETQYF TGTGCCAGCAGCTTAGCCCAGGGGCTCCCCCAAGAGACCCAGTACTTC
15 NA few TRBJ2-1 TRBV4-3 CASSQTGLRSGEQFF TGCGCCAGCAGCCAAACAGGGCTTAGGTCTGGTGAGCAGTTCTTC
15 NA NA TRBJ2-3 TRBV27 CASSSPSNSTDTQYF TGTGCCAGCAGTTCCCCATCGAACAGCACAGATACGCAGTATTTT
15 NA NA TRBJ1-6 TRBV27 CASRTTGSVASPLHF TGTGCCAGCAGGACGACGGGGAGTGTCGCTTCACCCCTCCACTTT
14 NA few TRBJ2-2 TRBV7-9 CASSPRTNVGELFF TGTGCCAGCAGCCCTCGGACTAACGTCGGGGAGCTGTTTTTT
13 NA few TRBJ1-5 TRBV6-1 CASKGDSNQPQHF TGTGCCTCCAAAGGGGATAGCAATCAGCCCCAGCATTTT
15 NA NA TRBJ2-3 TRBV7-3 CASSFRAGDTDTQYF TGTGCCAGCAGCTTCCGGGCAGGGGACACAGATACGCAGTATTTT
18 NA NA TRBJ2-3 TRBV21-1 CASRSIGVAGGPPDTQYF TGTGCCAGCAGATCGATCGGTGTAGCGGGAGGGCCGCCAGATACGCAGTATTTT
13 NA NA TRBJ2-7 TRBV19 CASSGPGGYEQYF TGTGCCAGTAGTGGACCGGGCGGCTACGAGCAGTACTTC
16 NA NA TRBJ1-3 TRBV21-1 CASTMDRGLCGNTIYF TGTGCCAGCACCATGGACAGGGGGCTTTGTGGAAACACCATATATTTT
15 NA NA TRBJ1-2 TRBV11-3 CASSTQGGGDYGYTF TGTGCCAGCAGCACACAAGGAGGGGGAGACTATGGCTACACCTTC
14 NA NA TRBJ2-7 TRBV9 CASSVEVGPYEQYF TGTGCCAGCAGCGTAGAGGTCGGACCCTACGAGCAGTACTTC
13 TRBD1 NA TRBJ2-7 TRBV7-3 CASSLNTGGEQYF TGTGCCAGCAGCTTAAATACAGGGGGCGAGCAGTACTTC
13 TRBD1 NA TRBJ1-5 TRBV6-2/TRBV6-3 CAIKTGDNQPQHF TGTGCCATCAAGACAGGGGACAATCAGCCCCAGCATTTT
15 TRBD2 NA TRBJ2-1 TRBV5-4 CASSPGLAGGNEQFF TGTGCCAGCAGCCCTGGACTAGCGGGGGGTAATGAGCAGTTCTTC
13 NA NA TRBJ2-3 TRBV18 CASSPVLTDTQYF TGTGCCAGCTCACCAGTCCTCACAGATACGCAGTATTTT
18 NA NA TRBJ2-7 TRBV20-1 CSAIKFGQGVISPYEQYF TGCAGTGCCATAAAGTTTGGGCAGGGAGTCATATCCCCCTACGAGCAGTACTTC